Below are 10 T cell receptor beta chains sequenced from a single sample in a study of blood T cells in healthy people across ages. The use of a sample-barcoded 5' primer and a J-beta primer mix characterized a second PCR of about 7 to 12 cycles. MiXCR, run by TCRdb on the 5' RACE reads, gives a single entry per CDR3 protein. Of roughly 800,000 distinct CDR3 sequences in the sample, roughly 64% were seen once. The sample was blood. These receptors were collected from a man under 40 in good health.

The rearrangement joins TRBV27 to TRBJ2-1, with D perhaps TRBD1 or TRBD2 (5 bases each). This CDR3 has 15 residues. Trimming shortened V by 4 bases and J by 7 bases, and 17 bases separated the two germline ends. CDR1 is MNHEY and CDR2 is SMNVEV in the germline V gene (reference sequence). CDR3 sequence: CASSWVGAGPNEQFF. The CDR3 DNA reads TGTGCCAGCAGTTGGGTCGGGGCCGGTCCGAATGAGCAGTTCTTC.

The rearrangement uses TRBV15 and TRBJ2-1; D unresolved. Germline V lookup: CDR1 LNHNV, CDR2 YYDKDF (reference sequence). This CDR3 spans 13 amino acids. The V gene lost 0 bases and the J gene lost 5 bases, with 5 bases spanning the gap. The CDR3 spells CATSRDFNNEQFF. The CDR3 bases are TGTGCCACCAGCAGAGATTTTAACAATGAGCAGTTCTTC.

The rearrangement links TRBV28 to TRBJ2-3; no reliable D call. V was pared by 2 bases and J by 1 base, with 10 bases between. The germline V gene encodes CDR1 MDHEN and CDR2 SYDVKM. This CDR3 contains 15 residues. CDR3 sequence reads: CASSLSPAGTDTQYF. CDR3 in DNA: TGTGCCAGCAGTTTAAGTCCGGCGGGCACAGATACGCAGTATTTT.

This rearrangement joins TRBV5-6 to TRBJ2-7; D might be TRBD2 (5 bases). The CDR3 totals 14 residues. Germline-derived CDR1 and CDR2 are SGHDT and YYEEEE. Trimming pared 4 bases from V and 4 bases from J, leaving 15 bases between. The CDR3 bases are TGTGCCAGCAGCCTCCCCGAGGGCGCTTACGAGCAGTACTTC. Its translation is CASSLPEGAYEQYF.

With respect to this clonotype: One end of the junction is discordant with germline, which a read error may explain. The rearrangement links TRBV18 to TRBJ1-1; 10 positions agree with TRBD1. The germline CDR1 and CDR2 sequences are KGHSH and LQKENI. CDR3 size: 14 residues. Written as DNA, the CDR3 is TGTGCCAGCTCGTCGGGACAGGGGAACGCTGAAGCTTTCTTT. This gives the protein CASSSGQGNAEAFF.

In this sample, this clonotype turned up a few times. The CDR3 DNA sequence: TGTGCCAGCAGCTTAGGGCAGCTTCAATATGGCTACACCTTC. Translating gives CASSLGQLQYGYTF. The J gene is TRBJ1-2, the V gene TRBV7-2; D gene uncertain. The CDR3 extends over 14 amino acids. Germline V CDR1 and CDR2: SGHTA, FQGNSA. With 1 base removed from V and 5 bases from J, the gap between germline ends came to 11 bases.

The rearrangement links TRBV5-1 to TRBJ1-6; the D gene is possibly TRBD1 (6 bases). CDR1 SGHRS and CDR2 YFSETQ come from the germline V gene. Trimming removed 8 bases from V and 10 bases from J, with 19 bases in between. This CDR3 region has 14 residues. CDR3 protein: CASRRTGQDSPLHF. CDR3 bases: TGCGCCAGTCGGAGAACAGGGCAGGACTCACCCCTCCACTTT.

This clonotype was observed a single time. The chain carries TRBV6-2 or TRBV6-3 and TRBJ2-3, with D unclear. Germline V gene lookup returns CDR1 MNHEY and CDR2 SVGEGT. The length of the CDR3 is 15 residues. The ends were cut back, 2 bases at V and 4 bases at J, with 13 bases in the middle. DNA of the CDR3: TGTGCCAGCAGTTACACCACTCGAGCTCCAGATACGCAGTATTTT. It encodes CASSYTTRAPDTQYF.

The chain uses TRBV20-1 and TRBJ2-5; maybe TRBD2 (6 bases). The J call may be faulty, since TRBJ2-7 better matches the DNA end. The CDR3 is 14 residues long. Germline CDR1 reads DFQATT; CDR2 reads SNEGSKA (reference sequence). This chain's CDR3 is CSVPPSTGVGEQYF. CDR3 in DNA: TGCAGTGTCCCCCCCAGTACGGGGGTAGGCGAGCAGTACTTC.

The rearrangement joins TRBV29-1 to TRBJ2-3, with unresolved D. Germline V gene sequence: CDR1 SQVTM, CDR2 ANQGSEA. This CDR3 contains 16 residues. The V gene lost 6 bases and the J gene lost 2 bases, with 21 bases spanning the gap. CDR3 sequence: CSVSGVDLLLTDTQYF. The CDR3 nucleotides read TGCAGCGTCTCTGGTGTCGACCTCTTGCTCACAGATACGCAGTATTTT.